This T cell receptor delta chain is from a study of gamma-delta chains in newborns, infants, children. Study in general: Polyclonal expansion of innate γδ T cells after birth follows microbial exposure.

Notes on this clone: This likely stems from a read error, as it lies one base from a far larger clone. This sample includes further DNA sequences coding for the same CDR3.

Germline V gives CDR1 GEAIGNYY, CDR2 EKD. This CDR3 is 18 amino acids long. TCRdb ran CATT on the reads. The repertoire has over 12,000 delta-chain clones, 7% to 8.5% of them found once; the top ten carry 20% to 25%. Sequencing was done on a sample of blood. The source of this sequence is a child who was a newborn, infant or young child, either healthy, febrile or measles-vaccinated (not recorded which). The rearrangement joins TRDV2 to TRDJ3; TRDD3 agrees at 12 bases. CDR3 protein: CACDNTGGYSWDTRQMFF. The DNA for the CDR3 is TGTGCCTGTGACAATACTGGGGGATACTCCTGGGATACCCGACAGATGTTTTTC.